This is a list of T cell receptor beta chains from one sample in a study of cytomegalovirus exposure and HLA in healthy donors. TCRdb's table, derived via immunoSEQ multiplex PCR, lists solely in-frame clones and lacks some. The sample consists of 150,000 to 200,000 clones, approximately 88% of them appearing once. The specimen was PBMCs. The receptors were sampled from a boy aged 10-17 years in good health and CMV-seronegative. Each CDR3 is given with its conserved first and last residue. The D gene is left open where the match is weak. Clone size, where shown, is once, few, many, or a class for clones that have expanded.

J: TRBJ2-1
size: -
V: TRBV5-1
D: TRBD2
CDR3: CASSSGTSPGRQFF
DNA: TGCGCCAGCAGCTCCGGGACTAGCCCGGGGCGGCAGTTCTTC

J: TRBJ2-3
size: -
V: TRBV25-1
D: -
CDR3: CASSRAGQADTQYF
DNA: TGTGCCAGCAGTAGGGCAGGGCAGGCAGATACGCAGTATTTT

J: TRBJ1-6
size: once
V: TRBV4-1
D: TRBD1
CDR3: CASSLRDSPNSPLHF
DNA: TGCGCCAGCAGCCTAAGGGACAGTCCTAATTCACCCCTCCACTTT

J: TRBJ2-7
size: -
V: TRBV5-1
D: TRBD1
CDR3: CASSPGQGNLLNEQYF
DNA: TGCGCCAGCAGCCCGGGACAGGGCAACCTCTTAAACGAGCAGTACTTC

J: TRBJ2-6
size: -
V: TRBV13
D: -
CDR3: CASSWTGGARANVLTF
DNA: TGTGCCAGCAGCTGGACGGGGGGCGCGAGGGCCAACGTCCTGACTTTC

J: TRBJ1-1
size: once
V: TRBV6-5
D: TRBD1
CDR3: CASRPTGGWPEAFF
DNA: TGTGCCAGCAGACCTACAGGGGGCTGGCCTGAAGCTTTCTTT

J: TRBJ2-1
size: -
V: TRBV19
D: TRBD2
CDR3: CASSIRLAGGPSYNEQFF
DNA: TGTGCCAGTAGTATACGACTAGCGGGGGGGCCGTCCTACAATGAGCAGTTCTTC

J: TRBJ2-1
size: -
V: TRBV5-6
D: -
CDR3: CASSLYSSEQFF
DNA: TGTGCCAGCAGCTTGTATAGTAGTGAGCAGTTCTTC

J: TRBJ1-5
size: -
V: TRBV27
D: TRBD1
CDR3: CASSLTGEIQHF
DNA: TGTGCCAGCAGCCTCACAGGGGAAATCCAGCATTTT

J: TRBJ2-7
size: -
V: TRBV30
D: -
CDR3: CASGRVGEQYF
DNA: TGTGCCTCCGGGCGGGTGGGCGAGCAGTACTTC

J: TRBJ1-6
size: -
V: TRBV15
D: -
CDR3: CATSRGSQDSPLHF
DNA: TGTGCCACCAGCAGAGGGAGCCAAGACTCACCCCTCCACTTT

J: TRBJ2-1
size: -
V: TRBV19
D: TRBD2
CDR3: CASTRSGRSPYNEQFF
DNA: TGTGCCAGTACTCGGAGCGGGAGGAGTCCCTACAATGAGCAGTTCTTC

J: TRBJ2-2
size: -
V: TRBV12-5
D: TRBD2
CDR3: CASARTSGTSGNTGELFF
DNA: TGTGCTAGTGCCAGAACTTCCGGGACTAGCGGAAACACCGGGGAGCTGTTTTTT

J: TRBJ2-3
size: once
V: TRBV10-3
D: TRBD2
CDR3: CAITSGSTDTQYF
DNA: TGTGCCATTACTAGCGGGAGCACAGATACGCAGTATTTT

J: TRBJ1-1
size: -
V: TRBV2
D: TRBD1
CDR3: CAILILDRVEKAFF
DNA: TGTGCCATCCTTATTCTAGACAGGGTCGAAAAAGCTTTCTTT

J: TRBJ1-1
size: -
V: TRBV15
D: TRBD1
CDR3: CATSRSRRQGTEAFF
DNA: TGTGCCACCAGCAGAAGCCGAAGACAGGGCACTGAAGCTTTCTTT

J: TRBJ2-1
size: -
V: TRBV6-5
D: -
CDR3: CASSYEDASLNEQFF
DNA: TGTGCCAGCAGTTACGAGGATGCCTCTCTCAATGAGCAGTTCTTC

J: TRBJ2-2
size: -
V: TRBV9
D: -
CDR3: CASSDYMNTGELFF
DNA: TGTGCCAGCAGCGATTATATGAACACCGGGGAGCTGTTTTTT

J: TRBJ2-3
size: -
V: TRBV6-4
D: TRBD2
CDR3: CASSFSAGGTDTQYF
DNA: TGTGCCAGCAGCTTTTCGGCGGGAGGCACAGATACGCAGTATTTT

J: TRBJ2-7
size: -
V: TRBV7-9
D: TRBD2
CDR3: CASREAGESYEQYF
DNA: TGTGCCAGCAGGGAAGCGGGGGAGTCCTACGAGCAGTACTTC

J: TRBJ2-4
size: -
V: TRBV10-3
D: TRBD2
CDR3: CAISEGLAGGGNIQYF
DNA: TGTGCCATCAGTGAGGGACTAGCGGGAGGGGGGAACATTCAGTACTTC

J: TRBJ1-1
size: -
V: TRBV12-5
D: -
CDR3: CASGLDLNTEAFF
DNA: TGTGCTAGTGGTTTGGACTTGAACACTGAAGCTTTCTTT

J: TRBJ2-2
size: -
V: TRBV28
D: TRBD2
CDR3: CASSLRPSGRFTGELFF
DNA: TGTGCCAGCAGTTTACGTCCTAGCGGGAGGTTCACCGGGGAGCTGTTTTTT

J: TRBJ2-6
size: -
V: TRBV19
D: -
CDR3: CASIDGGPGANVLTF
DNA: TGTGCCAGCATCGACGGGGGGCCTGGGGCCAACGTCCTGACTTTC

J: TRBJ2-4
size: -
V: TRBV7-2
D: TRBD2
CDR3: CASSPRLAGDLAKNIQYF
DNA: TGTGCCAGCAGCCCACGACTAGCGGGGGATCTAGCCAAAAACATTCAGTACTTC

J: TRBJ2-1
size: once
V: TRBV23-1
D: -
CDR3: CASSQPGPLLANNEQFF
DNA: TGCGCCAGCAGTCAACCCGGCCCCCTCCTAGCGAACAATGAGCAGTTCTTC

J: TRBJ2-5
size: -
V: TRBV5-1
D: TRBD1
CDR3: CASSLGQGAYQETQYF
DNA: TGCGCCAGCAGCTTGGGACAGGGGGCGTACCAAGAGACCCAGTACTTC

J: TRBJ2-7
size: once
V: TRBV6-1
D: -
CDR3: CASSVNEQYF
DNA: TGTGCCAGCAGTGTAAACGAGCAGTACTTC

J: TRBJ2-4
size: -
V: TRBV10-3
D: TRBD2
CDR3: CAISGTSGGGAKNIQYF
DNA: TGTGCCATCAGTGGGACTAGCGGGGGTGGGGCCAAAAACATTCAGTACTTC

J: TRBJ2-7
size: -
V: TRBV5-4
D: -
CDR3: CASSLGAYEQYF
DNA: TGTGCCAGCAGCTTGGGAGCCTACGAGCAGTACTTC

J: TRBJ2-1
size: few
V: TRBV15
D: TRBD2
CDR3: CATSRARGGRNEQFF
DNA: TGTGCCACCAGCAGAGCACGGGGGGGCCGAAATGAGCAGTTCTTC

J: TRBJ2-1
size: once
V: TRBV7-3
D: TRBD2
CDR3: CASSFAGTNNNEQFF
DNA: TGTGCCAGCAGTTTTGCCGGGACTAATAACAATGAGCAGTTCTTC

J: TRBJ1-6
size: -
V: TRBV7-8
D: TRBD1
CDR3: CASSLRSSGQGYSPLHF
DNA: TGTGCCAGCAGCTTAAGGTCGTCGGGACAGGGGTATTCACCCCTCCACTTT

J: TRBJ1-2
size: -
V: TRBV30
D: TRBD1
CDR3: CAAWFFSPGQTDYGYTF
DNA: TGTGCCGCCTGGTTCTTCTCCCCGGGACAGACAGACTATGGCTACACCTTC

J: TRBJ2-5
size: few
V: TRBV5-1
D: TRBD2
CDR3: CASSLAVSSGQETQYF
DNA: TGCGCCAGCAGCTTGGCGGTGTCTAGCGGACAAGAGACCCAGTACTTC

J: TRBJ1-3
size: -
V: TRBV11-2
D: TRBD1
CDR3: CASGLDRASGNTIYF
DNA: TGTGCCAGCGGATTAGACAGGGCCTCTGGAAACACCATATATTTT

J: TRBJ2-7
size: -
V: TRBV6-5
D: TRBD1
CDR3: CASSYSQGAAYEQYF
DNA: TGTGCCAGCAGTTACTCGCAGGGGGCAGCCTACGAGCAGTACTTC

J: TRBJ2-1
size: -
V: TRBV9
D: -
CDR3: CASSVELGGVNEQFF
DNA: TGTGCCAGCAGCGTAGAGTTAGGAGGAGTCAATGAGCAGTTCTTC

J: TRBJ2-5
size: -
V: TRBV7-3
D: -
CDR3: CASSIDGREETQYF
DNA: TGTGCCAGCAGTATAGACGGTAGGGAGGAGACCCAGTACTTC

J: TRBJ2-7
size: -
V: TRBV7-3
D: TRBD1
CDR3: CASSSSGQASHEQYF
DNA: TGTGCCAGCAGCTCCTCGGGACAGGCAAGCCACGAGCAGTACTTC

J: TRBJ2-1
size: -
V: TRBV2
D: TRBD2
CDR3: CASTHQSGRAYNEQFF
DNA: TGTGCCAGCACACACCAGAGCGGGAGGGCCTACAATGAGCAGTTCTTC

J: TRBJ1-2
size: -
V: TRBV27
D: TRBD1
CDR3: CASSVRWTGSSSNYGYTF
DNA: TGTGCCAGCAGTGTGAGATGGACAGGTTCGTCATCCAACTATGGCTACACCTTC

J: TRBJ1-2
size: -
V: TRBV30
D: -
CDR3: CAWQGMYGYTF
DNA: TGTGCCTGGCAGGGGATGTATGGCTACACCTTC

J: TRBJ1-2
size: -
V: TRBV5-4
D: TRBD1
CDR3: CASVRDRGDYGYTF
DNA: TGTGCCAGTGTAAGGGACAGGGGGGACTATGGCTACACCTTC

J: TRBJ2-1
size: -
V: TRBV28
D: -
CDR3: CASRHGEQFF
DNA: TGTGCCAGCAGACATGGTGAGCAGTTCTTC